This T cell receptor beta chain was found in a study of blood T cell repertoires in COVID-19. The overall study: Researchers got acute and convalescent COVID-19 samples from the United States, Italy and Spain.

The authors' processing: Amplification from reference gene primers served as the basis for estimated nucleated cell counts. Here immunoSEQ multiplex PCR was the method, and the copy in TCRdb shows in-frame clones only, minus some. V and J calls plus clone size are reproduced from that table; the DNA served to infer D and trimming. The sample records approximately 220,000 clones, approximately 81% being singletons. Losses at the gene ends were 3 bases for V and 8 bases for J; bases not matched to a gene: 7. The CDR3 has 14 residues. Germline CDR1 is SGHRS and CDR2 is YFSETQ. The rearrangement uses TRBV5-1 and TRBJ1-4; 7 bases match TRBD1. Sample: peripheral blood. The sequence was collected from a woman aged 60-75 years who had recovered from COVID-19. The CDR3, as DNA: TGCGCCAGCAGCTCACAGGGGATAGAAGAAAAACTGTTTTTT. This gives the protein CASSSQGIEEKLFF. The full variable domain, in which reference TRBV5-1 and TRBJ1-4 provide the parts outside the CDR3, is KAGVTQTPRYLIKTRGQQVTLSCSPISGHRSVSWYQQTPGQGLQFLFEYFSETQRNKGNFPGRFSGRQFSNSRSEMNVSTLELGDSALYLCASSSQGIEEKLFFGSGTQLSVL.